A single sample is the source of the 20 T cell receptor beta chains below, sequenced in a study of T-cell memory formation after mild COVID-19 (dated by TCRdb to about 2021). Libraries were built with 5' RACE. For sequencing, an Illumina NovaSeq 6000 was employed. TCRdb passed the public sequencing reads through fastp at Q25 and MiXCR, retaining productive beta sequences. Records with the same CDR3 protein are collapsed into one entry carrying the most frequent genes and DNA. In this sample the table shows 470,000 or so distinct CDR3 sequences, roughly 18% of which occur a single time. 10% to 15% of the sample lies in the top ten. Sequencing used PBMCs or a T cell subset sorted from them (not recorded which). Source of these receptors: an adult woman who had mild COVID-19 (a few samples of this study predate the infection). The sample titles of this study are shuffled in the database, so cell type and time point are left out; the donor was told from shared clones.

This clonotype was observed a handful of times. As DNA, the CDR3 is TGTGCCACCAGTGATCCCGGGACAGTATATGAGCAGTTCTTC. Residues: CATSDPGTVYEQFF. V is TRBV24-1 and J is TRBJ2-1, with TRBD1 matching 7 bases. There are 14 residues in the CDR3. Germline CDR1 is KGHDR and CDR2 is SFDVKD. J was trimmed by 8 bases and V by 3 bases; bases with no gene match: 6.

This chain uses TRBV7-3 with TRBJ2-2; a weak D match, TRBD1 (6 bases). Trimming took 2 bases from V and 0 from J, leaving 10 bases between them. CDR1 SGHTA and CDR2 FQGTGA come from the germline V gene. The CDR3 runs to 16 residues. Here the CDR3 DNA reads TGTGCCAGCAGCTTATCCGGGACAACGAACACCGGGGAGCTGTTTTTT. It codes for CASSLSGTTNTGELFF.

The V call is TRBV20-1, the J call TRBJ1-1; D uncertain. Germline values: CDR1 DFQATT, CDR2 SNEGSKA (reference sequence). Deletions cut 1 base from V and 2 bases from J, with 8 bases between. The CDR3 contains 13 residues. The CDR3 spells CSARGTFNTEAFF. DNA of the CDR3: TGCAGTGCTAGAGGGACTTTTAACACTGAAGCTTTCTTT.

V and J are TRBV21-1 and TRBJ1-5; the table's D call, TRBD1, was not checked against the DNA. TRBV21-1 is a pseudogene. The CDR3 runs to 16 residues. The CDR3: CASSKAPRGINQPQHF. CDR3 sequence (DNA): TGTGCCAGCAGCAAAGCTCCCCGGGGGATCAATCAGCCCCAGCATTTT.

This clonotype was counted only a few times. This rearrangement joins TRBV5-1 to TRBJ1-1, with a weak D call TRBD1 (5 bases). V lost 4 bases, J lost 2 bases, and 15 bases lay in between. The CDR3 is 15 amino acids. CDR1 is SGHRS, CDR2 YFSETQ, per germline. CDR3 nucleotides: TGCGCCAGCAGCCCCTGGGGGGATGGAAACACTGAAGCTTTCTTT. This sequence encodes CASSPWGDGNTEAFF.

This clonotype was detected a few times. The V call is TRBV6-5, the J call TRBJ2-1; D unclear. The CDR3 extends over 16 amino acids. Germline loops: CDR1 MNHEY, CDR2 SVGAGI. Deletions cut 6 bases from V and 0 bases from J, with 15 bases between. CDR3 protein: CASRTHYPSSYNEQFF. CDR3 DNA: TGTGCCAGCAGAACCCACTACCCGAGCTCCTACAATGAGCAGTTCTTC.

The gene calls are TRBV29-1 and TRBJ2-1, with D possibly matching TRBD2 (5 bases). V was cut by 7 bases and J by 9 bases, with 7 bases left in between. This CDR3 is 9 amino acids long. Germline V gives CDR1 SQVTM, CDR2 ANQGSEA. CDR3 region: CSGGAEQFF. The CDR3 nucleotides are TGCAGCGGGGGAGCTGAGCAGTTCTTC.

This clonotype came up many times. The V gene is TRBV7-9, the J gene TRBJ2-3; D remains unclear. The CDR3 consists of 12 residues. The V gene's germline CDR1 is SEHNR and CDR2 FQNEAQ (reference sequence). Trimming shortened V by 4 bases and J by 1 base, and 3 bases separated the two germline ends. The CDR3 DNA reads as TGTGCCAGCAGCTGGGGCACAGATACGCAGTATTTT. This gives the protein CASSWGTDTQYF.

In this sample, this clonotype turned up a few times. The gene calls are TRBV6-5 and TRBJ1-1, with D tentatively TRBD1 (5 bases). Between the trimmed V and J ends, which lost 6 bases and 1 base, there was a span of 18 bases. Per the germline V gene, CDR1 is MNHEY and CDR2 is SVGAGI. The CDR3 totals 16 residues. The CDR3 loop is CASRPTGTLGNTEAFF. In nucleotides, the CDR3 is TGTGCCAGCAGACCGACGGGGACCCTGGGGAACACTGAAGCTTTCTTT.

The chain employs TRBV9 and TRBJ2-7; 7 positions agree with TRBD1. The V gene end was trimmed by 4 bases and the J gene end by 6 bases; junction bases not matched to a gene: 10. This CDR3 has 14 residues. Germline CDR1 SGDLS, CDR2 YYNGEE. CDR3 amino acids: CASSPLGRDSEQYF. CDR3 in DNA: TGTGCCAGCAGCCCCCTGGGCCGGGACAGCGAGCAGTACTTC. Filled out from reference TRBV9 and TRBJ2-7, the complete variable domain reads DSGVTQTPKHLITATGQRVTLRCSPRSGDLSVYWYQQSLDQGLQFLIQYYNGEERAKGNILERFSAQQFPDLHSELNLSSLELGDSALYFCASSPLGRDSEQYFGPGTRLTVT.

This clonotype was counted between two and nine times. This rearrangement joins TRBV9 to TRBJ2-1, with 10 bases matching TRBD2. Germline CDR1 is SGDLS and CDR2 is YYNGEE. Trimming at V came to 0 bases and at J to 5 bases, leaving 2 bases not matched to a gene. The length of the CDR3 is 15 residues. The CDR3 nucleotides are TGTGCCAGCAGCGTAGGAGCGGGGGGGCACAATGAGCAGTTCTTC. Protein sequence: CASSVGAGGHNEQFF.

This clonotype was recorded a few times. The chain is built from TRBV18 and TRBJ1-1, with 10 bases identical to TRBD1. This CDR3 is 16 amino acids long. V was clipped by 5 bases and J by 1 base; unmatched bases: 7. Germline V gives CDR1 KGHSH, CDR2 LQKENI. CDR3 sequence (DNA): TGTGCCAGCTCAGTTCAGCGGGACAGGGGGAACACTGAAGCTTTCTTT. As protein: CASSVQRDRGNTEAFF.

This clonotype was observed a handful of times. This chain uses TRBV20-1 with TRBJ1-2; D perhaps matches TRBD1 (6 bases). CDR1 DFQATT and CDR2 SNEGSKA come from the germline V gene (reference sequence). Trimming pared 3 bases from V and 4 bases from J, leaving 12 bases between. The CDR3 runs to 13 residues. In DNA form, the CDR3 reads TGCAGTGCTAGGGGACACCTGGGCTATGGCTACACCTTC. Its translation: CSARGHLGYGYTF.

The rearrangement uses TRBV5-1 and TRBJ2-5; D is ambiguous. CDR1 SGHRS and CDR2 YFSETQ come from the germline V gene. This CDR3 spans 15 amino acids. With 3 bases removed from V and 5 bases from J, the gap between germline ends came to 17 bases. CDR3 DNA: TGCGCCAGCAGCTCCGGGTCCAACGGCGTGGAGACCCAGTACTTC. Protein sequence: CASSSGSNGVETQYF.

This sequence joins TRBV6-6 and TRBJ1-1; 8 bases fit TRBD1. CDR1 MNHNY and CDR2 SVGAGI come from the germline V gene (reference sequence). CDR3 length: 16 residues. The V gene end was trimmed by 6 bases and the J gene end by 3 bases; junction bases not matched to a gene: 12. CDR3 amino acids: CASSSTGEGMHTEAFF. CDR3 in DNA: TGTGCCAGCAGCTCGACAGGGGAGGGGATGCACACTGAAGCTTTCTTT.

This chain links TRBV2 with TRBJ2-5; 7 positions agree with TRBD1. V was clipped by 7 bases and J by 9 bases; unmatched bases: 14. CDR3 length equals 14 residues. Germline lookup yields CDR1 SNHLY and CDR2 FYNNEI. The CDR3 DNA sequence: TGTGCCAGCAATAGGATGGGACAGCAAGGGGCCCAGTACTTC. Protein product: CASNRMGQQGAQYF.

The gene calls are TRBV6-5 and TRBJ2-2; TRBD2 matches 11 bases. This CDR3 comprises 17 residues. Looked up from germline, CDR1 is MNHEY and CDR2 is SVGAGI. Germline trimming cut 4 bases from V and 6 bases from J; bases unmatched to any gene: 10. In nucleotides, the CDR3 is TGTGCCAGCAGTTCCCCTACTAGCGGGAGTCCGTCCGGGGAGCTGTTTTTT. Translation: CASSSPTSGSPSGELFF.

In its sample, this clonotype was seen many times. V usage is TRBV9 and J usage is TRBJ2-1, with TRBD2 identical over 8 bases. This CDR3 spans 16 amino acids. Germline CDR1 is SGDLS and CDR2 is YYNGEE. The junction had 6 bases not matched to a gene; V was cut back by 0 bases and J by 4 bases. CDR3 nucleotide sequence: TGTGCCAGCAGCGTAGGGCTAGCGGGCAATTACAATGAGCAGTTCTTC. Its protein is CASSVGLAGNYNEQFF. Full variable domain (remainder filled in from reference TRBV9 and TRBJ2-1): DSGVTQTPKHLITATGQRVTLRCSPRSGDLSVYWYQQSLDQGLQFLIQYYNGEERAKGNILERFSAQQFPDLHSELNLSSLELGDSALYFCASSVGLAGNYNEQFFGPGTRLTVL.

In its sample, this clonotype was seen many times. This rearrangement joins TRBV12-3 or TRBV12-4 to TRBJ2-5, with TRBD2 as a possible D gene (5 bases). The CDR3 contains 15 residues. The V end lost 3 bases, the J end lost 4 bases, and 15 bases lay between the germline ends. CDR3 bases: TGTGCCAGCAGTTTCTCCGGTACGGGGTTAGAGACCCAGTACTTC. It codes for CASSFSGTGLETQYF.

In its sample, this clonotype was seen many times. The V and J genes are TRBV5-4 and TRBJ2-5, with 9 nucleotides matching TRBD1. The CDR3 is made up of 13 amino acids. CDR1 SGHNT and CDR2 YYREEE come from the germline V gene (reference sequence). Unmatched junction bases numbered 3, after V lost 4 bases and J lost 5 bases. CDR3 DNA: TGTGCCAGCAGCCAGGACAGGGGTGAGACCCAGTACTTC. This translates into CASSQDRGETQYF.